This TCR beta chain came from a study of Tregs in tolerant kidney transplant recipients. TCRdb's table, derived via immunoSEQ multiplex PCR, lists solely in-frame clones and lacks some. The sample holds 80,000 to 90,000 clones, just over 90% seen once. Trimming at V came to 6 bases and at J to 1 base, leaving 5 bases not matched to a gene. The V gene's germline CDR1 is SQVTM and CDR2 ANQGSEA. This CDR3 spans 13 amino acids. The chain is built from TRBV29-1 and TRBJ2-7; 8 bases fit TRBD1. Sequenced input: CD8+ T cells from blood. The clonotype comes from a human donor in good health. The CDR3 DNA is TGCAGCGTGATGGACAGGGATTCCTACGAGCAGTACTTC. Translated: CSVMDRDSYEQYF.